Presented here are 21 T cell receptor beta chains from one specimen sequenced in a study of cytomegalovirus exposure and HLA in healthy donors. PCR primers comprised 60 Vbeta and 13 Jbeta primers. Measured with immunoSEQ multiplex PCR; TCRdb has only the in-frame clones, and not every one. The data show 110,000 or so clones, 65% to 90% seen once. The sequencing sample was made of PBMCs. Receptor source: a woman aged 25 to 39 in good health and CMV-seronegative.

This chain joins TRBV18 and TRBJ2-7, with 12 bases aligning to TRBD2. The V gene's germline CDR1 is KGHSH and CDR2 LQKENI. Germline trimming cut 2 bases from V and 3 bases from J; bases unmatched to any gene: 8. This CDR3 has 17 amino acids. CDR3 in DNA: TGTGCCAGCTCACCAGGGACTAGCGGGCGGAGCCGCTACGAGCAGTACTTC. It specifies CASSPGTSGRSRYEQYF. Filled out from reference TRBV18 and TRBJ2-7, the complete variable domain reads NAGVMQNPRHLVRRRGQEARLRCSPMKGHSHVYWYRQLPEEGLKFMVYLQKENIIDESGMPKERFSAEFPKEGPSILRIQQVVRGDSAAYFCASSPGTSGRSRYEQYFGPGTRLTVT.

In regard to this clone: At one boundary the junction diverges from the germline segment, which might be a read error. Other DNA sequences within the sample encode an identical CDR3. The gene calls are TRBV7-9 and TRBJ2-7; TRBD2 aligns across 10 bases. Looked up from germline, CDR1 is SEHNR and CDR2 is FQNEAQ (reference sequence). The CDR3 totals 16 residues. CDR3 DNA: TGCGCCAGCAGCTCACGGACTAGCGGAAACGCCTACGAGCAGTACTTC. Translated: CASSSRTSGNAYEQYF.

The chain couples TRBV5-4 to TRBJ2-7; TRBD2 matches at 8 bases. With 5 bases clipped from V and 4 bases from J, the junction kept 11 bases outside the gene matches. The CDR3 loop spans 15 amino acids. CDR1 SGHNT and CDR2 YYREEE come from the germline V gene (reference sequence). In DNA, the CDR3 is TGTGCCAGCAGTCTAGGGACTAGGGGCGAGTACGAGCAGTACTTC. Its protein is CASSLGTRGEYEQYF. Drawing the rest from reference TRBV5-4 and TRBJ2-7, the complete variable domain is ETGVTQSPTHLIKTRGQQVTLRCSSQSGHNTVSWYQQALGQGPQFIFQYYREEENGRGNFPPRFSGLQFPNYSSELNVNALELDDSALYLCASSLGTRGEYEQYFGPGTRLTVT.

The gene calls are TRBV5-5 and TRBJ2-7; D is possibly TRBD1 (6 bases). V lost 4 bases and J lost 5, with 13 bases in between. This CDR3 contains 13 residues. Germline-derived CDR1 and CDR2 are SGHKS and YYEKEE (reference sequence). The CDR3 loop is CASSASGHHEQYF. The CDR3 DNA follows: TGTGCCAGCAGCGCCTCGGGACACCACGAGCAGTACTTC.

The V call is TRBV4-3, the J call TRBJ2-3; D may be TRBD2 (6 bases). CDR1 and CDR2 (germline): LGHNA, YSLEER. This CDR3 region has 15 residues. V lost 5 bases, J lost 0 bases, and 12 bases lay in between. DNA of the CDR3: TGCGCCAGCAGCATCATAGCGGAAAGCACAGATACGCAGTATTTT. Its translation is CASSIIAESTDTQYF.

This clone was found once. V is TRBV20-1 and J is TRBJ2-5; D is ambiguous. V was clipped by 5 bases and J by 2 bases, with 6 bases between them. CDR1 and CDR2 from the germline V gene are DFQATT and SNEGSKA (reference sequence). The CDR3 is 11 residues long. The CDR3 nucleotides are TGCAGTGCTCTGAGGCAAGAGACCCAGTACTTC. It translates to CSALRQETQYF.

The chain has TRBV28 and TRBJ2-5; 10 bases agree with TRBD1. Germline V gives CDR1 MDHEN, CDR2 SYDVKM. This CDR3 region has 15 residues. The trim removed 6 bases at V and 4 bases at J, leaving 8 bases unmatched. The CDR3 sequence: CASRVPGQGSETQYF. The CDR3 nucleotides are TGTGCCAGCAGGGTTCCGGGACAGGGGTCAGAGACCCAGTACTTC.

The chain is built from TRBV7-6 and TRBJ2-3; TRBD2 matches 13 bases. The V gene's germline CDR1 is SGHVS and CDR2 FNYEAQ. The CDR3 sequence is 16 residues long. J lost 4 bases, V lost 1 base, and 2 bases had no gene match. Here the CDR3 reads CASSLGLAGGPDTQYF. The CDR3 bases are TGTGCCAGCAGCTTAGGACTAGCGGGAGGTCCAGATACGCAGTATTTT.

This clone was seen only a few times. The chain couples TRBV6-1 to TRBJ1-6; unclear D gene. The CDR3 extends over 12 amino acids. V was clipped by 7 bases and J by 8 bases, with 9 bases between them. Germline V gene data show CDR1 as MNHNS and CDR2 as SASEGT. The CDR3: CASTEAYSPLHF. CDR3 bases: TGTGCCAGCACCGAGGCGTATTCACCCCTCCACTTT.

The J gene is TRBJ2-7, the V gene TRBV18; 8 nucleotides line up with TRBD1. Trimming at V came to 2 bases and at J to 7 bases, leaving 7 bases not matched to a gene. The CDR3 is 14 residues long. Germline CDR1 reads KGHSH; CDR2 reads LQKENI. The CDR3: CASSPIRQGQEQYF. The CDR3 nucleotides read TGTGCCAGCTCACCAATCCGACAGGGGCAGGAGCAGTACTTC.

A few counts support this clone. J is TRBJ1-1 and V is TRBV6-1, with a weak D call TRBD1 (5 bases). The length of the CDR3 is 13 residues. The germline V gene has CDR1 MNHNS and CDR2 SASEGT. V lost 3 bases and J lost 5, with 10 bases in between. The DNA of the CDR3 is TGTGCCAGCAGTGAGGACATCCTTACTGAAGCTTTCTTT. Translated: CASSEDILTEAFF.

The chain uses TRBV6-1 and TRBJ1-2; maybe TRBD1 (6 bases). The V end lost 8 bases, the J end lost 3 bases, and 16 bases lay between the germline ends. The CDR3 has 14 residues. Germline V gives CDR1 MNHNS, CDR2 SASEGT. The CDR3 DNA reads as TGTGCCAGCTGTCTCCAGGGGTCAGACTATGGCTACACCTTC. It is translated as CASCLQGSDYGYTF.

The V gene is TRBV11-2, the J gene TRBJ1-2; D is possibly TRBD1 (5 bases). V lost 0 bases and J lost 6, with 11 bases in between. Germline lookup yields CDR1 SGHAT and CDR2 FQNNGV. This CDR3 region has 14 residues. Here the CDR3 DNA reads TGTGCCAGCAGCTTAGATCGGCAGGGTGATGGCTACACCTTC. Its protein product is CASSLDRQGDGYTF.

J is TRBJ2-2 and V is TRBV7-8; 7 nucleotides match TRBD2. Per the germline V gene, CDR1 is SGHVS and CDR2 is FQNEAQ. The CDR3 runs to 16 residues. Trimming at V came to 7 bases and at J to 0 bases, leaving 8 bases not matched to a gene. CDR3 bases: TGTGCCAGCACCCCCACCGGGACTACGAACACCGGGGAGCTGTTTTTT. Its translation is CASTPTGTTNTGELFF.

The rearrangement uses TRBV21-1 and TRBJ2-7; the table's D gene call, TRBD2, was not cross checked with the DNA. TRBV21-1 is a listed pseudogene. The CDR3 sequence is 18 residues long. For the CDR3, the DNA is TGTGCCAGCAGCAAAAGGGGGACCGGGACTAGCGGCTCCTACGAGCAGTACTTC. It translates to CASSKRGTGTSGSYEQYF.

The V and J genes are TRBV7-9 and TRBJ2-1; D gene ambiguous. Germline CDR1 and CDR2: SEHNR and FQNEAQ (reference sequence). The CDR3 is made up of 14 amino acids. V dropped 5 bases and J dropped 4 bases, with 12 bases sitting between them. CDR3 DNA sequence: TGTGCCAGCAGCCCCCCCGGTGGTTACAATGAGCAGTTCTTC. This sequence encodes CASSPPGGYNEQFF. The whole variable domain, filled in from reference TRBV7-9 and TRBJ2-1, reads DTGVSQNPRHKITKRGQNVTFRCDPISEHNRLYWYRQTLGQGPEFLTYFQNEAQLEKSRLLSDRFSAERPKGSFSTLEIQRTEQGDSAMYLCASSPPGGYNEQFFGPGTRLTVL.

The chain joins TRBV28 to TRBJ2-5, with 10 nucleotides matching TRBD1. Germline V gene data show CDR1 as MDHEN and CDR2 as SYDVKM. The CDR3 covers 13 residues. Trimming cost V 10 bases and J 5 bases; bases outside gene matches: 7. The CDR3 sequence: CAIRQGAGETQYF. The CDR3 DNA sequence: TGTGCCATCCGACAGGGGGCCGGGGAGACCCAGTACTTC.

This clone occurred a few times. This chain joins TRBV10-3 and TRBJ2-7, with 7 bases matching TRBD1. Per germline, CDR1 ENHRY and CDR2 SYGVKD. V lost 4 bases to trimming and J lost 5 bases; unmatched junction nucleotides: 8. The CDR3 extends over 14 amino acids. This chain's CDR3 is CAISGGRGSDEQYF. As DNA, the CDR3 is TGTGCCATCAGTGGGGGCAGGGGGAGCGACGAGCAGTACTTC.

The chain has TRBV29-1 and TRBJ2-3, with D hard to call. The CDR3 is made up of 12 amino acids. V lost 4 bases and J lost 0, with 5 bases in between. The germline gives CDR1 SQVTM, CDR2 ANQGSEA. In DNA, the CDR3 is TGCAGCGTTGGCGAAAGCACAGATACGCAGTATTTT. Protein sequence: CSVGESTDTQYF.

The genes are TRBV15 and TRBJ2-1, with 8 bases that match TRBD2. This CDR3 has 15 residues. V gave up 0 bases and J gave up 6 bases; unmatched junction bases: 4. CDR1 and CDR2 (germline): LNHNV, YYDKDF (reference sequence). The CDR3 reads CATSRDTSGFNEQFF. CDR3 DNA sequence: TGTGCCACCAGCAGAGATACTAGCGGCTTCAATGAGCAGTTCTTC.

This clone was recorded once. The chain joins TRBV5-8 to TRBJ2-1; unclear D gene. CDR1 and CDR2 (germline): SGHTS, YDEGEE. This CDR3 comprises 17 residues. Deletions cut 2 bases from V and 0 bases from J, with 15 bases between. The CDR3 loop reads CASSFIRYLSSYNEQFF. The CDR3 bases are TGTGCCAGCAGCTTCATCCGATATCTTAGCTCCTACAATGAGCAGTTCTTC.